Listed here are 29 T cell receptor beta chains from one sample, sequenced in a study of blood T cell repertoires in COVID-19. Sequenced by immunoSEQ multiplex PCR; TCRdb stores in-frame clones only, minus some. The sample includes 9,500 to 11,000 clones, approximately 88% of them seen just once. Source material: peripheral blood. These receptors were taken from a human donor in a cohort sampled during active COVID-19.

In DNA, the CDR3 is TGTGCCAGCAGCCAAAACAGGGGATCGGGATCACCCCTCCACTTT. Its protein is CASSQNRGSGSPLHF. The chain combines TRBV3-1 (or the pseudogene TRBV3-2) with TRBJ1-6; 7 nucleotides agree with TRBD1. The CDR3 extends over 15 amino acids. V shed 2 bases and J 10 bases; nucleotides not matched to a gene: 8. CDR1 is LGHDT and CDR2 is YNNKEL in the germline V gene (reference sequence).

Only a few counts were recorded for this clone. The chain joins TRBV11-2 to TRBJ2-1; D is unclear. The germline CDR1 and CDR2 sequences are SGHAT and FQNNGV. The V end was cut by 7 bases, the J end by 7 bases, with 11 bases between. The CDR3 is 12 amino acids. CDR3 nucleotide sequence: TGTGCCAGCACCCCTAGTGGGAATGAGCAGTTCTTC. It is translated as CASTPSGNEQFF.

The CDR3 reads CASRATRGAGYEQYF. The CDR3 DNA reads TGTGCCAGCAGAGCGACGCGGGGGGCGGGTTACGAGCAGTACTTC. This chain connects TRBV2 to TRBJ2-7; TRBD2 matches at 8 bases. V trimming: 6 bases; J trimming: 4 bases; junction bases outside the gene matches: 11. The CDR3 is 15 amino acids. The germline V gene encodes CDR1 SNHLY and CDR2 FYNNEI.

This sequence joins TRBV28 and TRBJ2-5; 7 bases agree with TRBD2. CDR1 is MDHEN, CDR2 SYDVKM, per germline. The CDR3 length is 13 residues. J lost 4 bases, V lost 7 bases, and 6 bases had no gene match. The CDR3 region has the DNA TGTGCCAGCACCTTGGGCGGGAGAGAGACCCAGTACTTC. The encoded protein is CASTLGGRETQYF.

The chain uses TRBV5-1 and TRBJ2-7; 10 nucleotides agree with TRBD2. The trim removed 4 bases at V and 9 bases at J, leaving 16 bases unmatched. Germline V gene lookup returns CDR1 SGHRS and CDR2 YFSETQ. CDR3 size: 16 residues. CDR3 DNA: TGCGCCAGCAGCCCCAATCCTAGCGGGAGTCACTTCGGGCAGTACTTC. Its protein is CASSPNPSGSHFGQYF.

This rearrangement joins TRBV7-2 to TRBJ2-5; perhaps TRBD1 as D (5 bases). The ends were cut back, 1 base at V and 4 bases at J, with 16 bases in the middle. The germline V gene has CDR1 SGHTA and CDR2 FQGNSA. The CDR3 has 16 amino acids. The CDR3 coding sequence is TGTGCCAGCAGCTTAGTATGGGGCCTCAATGGAGAGACCCAGTACTTC. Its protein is CASSLVWGLNGETQYF. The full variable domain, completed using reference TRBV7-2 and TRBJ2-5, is GAGVSQSPSNKVTEKGKDVELRCDPISGHTALYWYRQSLGQGLEFLIYFQGNSAPDKSGLPSDRFSAERTGGSVSTLTIQRTQQEDSAVYLCASSLVWGLNGETQYFGPGTRLLVL.

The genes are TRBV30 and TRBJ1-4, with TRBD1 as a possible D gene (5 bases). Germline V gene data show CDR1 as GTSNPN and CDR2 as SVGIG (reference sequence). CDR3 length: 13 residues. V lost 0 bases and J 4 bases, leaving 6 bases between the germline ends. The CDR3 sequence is CAWSVRGNEKLFF. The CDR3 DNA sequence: TGTGCCTGGAGTGTTAGGGGTAATGAAAAACTGTTTTTT.

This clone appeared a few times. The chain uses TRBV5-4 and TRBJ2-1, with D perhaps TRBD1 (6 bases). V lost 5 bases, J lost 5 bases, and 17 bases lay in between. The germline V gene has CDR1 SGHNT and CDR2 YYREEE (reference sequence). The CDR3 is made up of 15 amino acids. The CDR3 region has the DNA TGTGCCAGCAGACTACAACGACAGGTAAACAATGAGCAGTTCTTC. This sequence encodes CASRLQRQVNNEQFF.

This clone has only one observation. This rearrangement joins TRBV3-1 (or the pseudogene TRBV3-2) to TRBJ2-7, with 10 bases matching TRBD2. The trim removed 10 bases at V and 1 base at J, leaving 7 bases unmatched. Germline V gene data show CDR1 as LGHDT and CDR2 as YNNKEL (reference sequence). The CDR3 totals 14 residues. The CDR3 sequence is CATSIAGGSYEQYF. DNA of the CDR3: TGTGCCACCTCGATAGCGGGAGGATCCTACGAGCAGTACTTC.

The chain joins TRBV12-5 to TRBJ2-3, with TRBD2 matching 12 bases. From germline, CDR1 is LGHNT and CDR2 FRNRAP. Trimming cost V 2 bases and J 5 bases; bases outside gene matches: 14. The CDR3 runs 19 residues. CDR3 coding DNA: TGTGCTAGTGGTTTGACAAGGGCTAGCGGGAGGGCCGTGGGAGATACGCAGTATTTT. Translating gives CASGLTRASGRAVGDTQYF.

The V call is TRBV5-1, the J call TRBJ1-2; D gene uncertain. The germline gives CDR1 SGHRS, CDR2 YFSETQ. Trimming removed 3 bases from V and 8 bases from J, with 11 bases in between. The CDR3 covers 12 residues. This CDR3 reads CASSSSIEGYTF. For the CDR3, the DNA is TGCGCCAGCAGCTCGAGTATAGAAGGCTACACCTTC.

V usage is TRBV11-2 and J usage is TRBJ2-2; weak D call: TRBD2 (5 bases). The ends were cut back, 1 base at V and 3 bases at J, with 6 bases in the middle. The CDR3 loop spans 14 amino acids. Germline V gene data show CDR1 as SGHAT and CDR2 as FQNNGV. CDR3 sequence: CASSLAGDTGELFF. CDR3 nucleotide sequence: TGTGCCAGCAGCTTAGCCGGGGACACCGGGGAGCTGTTTTTT.

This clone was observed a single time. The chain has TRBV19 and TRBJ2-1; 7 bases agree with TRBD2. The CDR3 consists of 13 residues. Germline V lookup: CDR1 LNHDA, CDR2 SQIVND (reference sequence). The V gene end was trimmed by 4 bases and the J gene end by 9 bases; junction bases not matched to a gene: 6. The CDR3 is CASSTPSGGEQFF. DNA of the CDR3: TGTGCCAGTAGTACCCCGTCGGGGGGTGAGCAGTTCTTC.

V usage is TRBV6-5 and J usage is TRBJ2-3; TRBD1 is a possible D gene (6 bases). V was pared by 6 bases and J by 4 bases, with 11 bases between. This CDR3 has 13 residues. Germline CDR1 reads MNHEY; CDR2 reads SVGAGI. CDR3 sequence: CASSQGSPDTQYF. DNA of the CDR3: TGTGCCAGCAGCCAGGGGTCCCCAGATACGCAGTATTTT.

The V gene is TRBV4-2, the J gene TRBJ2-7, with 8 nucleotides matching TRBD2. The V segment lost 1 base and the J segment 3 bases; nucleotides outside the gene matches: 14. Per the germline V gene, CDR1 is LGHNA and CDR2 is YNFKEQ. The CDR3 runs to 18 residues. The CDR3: CASSQVGFLGGRIYEQYF. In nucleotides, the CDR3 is TGTGCCAGCAGCCAAGTAGGGTTTTTGGGCGGGAGGATCTACGAGCAGTACTTC.

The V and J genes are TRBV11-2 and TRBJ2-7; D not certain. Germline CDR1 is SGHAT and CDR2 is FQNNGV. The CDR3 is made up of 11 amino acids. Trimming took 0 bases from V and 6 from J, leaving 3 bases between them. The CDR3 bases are TGTGCCAGCAGCTTAGATCGCGAGCAGTACTTC. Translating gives CASSLDREQYF.

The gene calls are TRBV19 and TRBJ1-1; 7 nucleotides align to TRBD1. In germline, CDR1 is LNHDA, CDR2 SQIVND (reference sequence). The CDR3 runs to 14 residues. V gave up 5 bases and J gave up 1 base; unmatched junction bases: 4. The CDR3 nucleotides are TGTGCCAGTAGTTCCGACAGGGCGAACACTGAAGCTTTCTTT. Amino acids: CASSSDRANTEAFF.

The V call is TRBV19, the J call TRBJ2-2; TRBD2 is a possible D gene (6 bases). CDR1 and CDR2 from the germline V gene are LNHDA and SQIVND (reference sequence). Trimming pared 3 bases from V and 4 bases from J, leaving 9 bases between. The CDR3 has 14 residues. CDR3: CASSMRDFTGELFF. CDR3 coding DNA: TGTGCCAGTAGTATGCGGGACTTCACCGGGGAGCTGTTTTTT.

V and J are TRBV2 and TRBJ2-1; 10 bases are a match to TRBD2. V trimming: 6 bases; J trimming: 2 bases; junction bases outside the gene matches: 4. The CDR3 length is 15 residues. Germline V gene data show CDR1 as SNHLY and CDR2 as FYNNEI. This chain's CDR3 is CASRVLAGPYNEQFF. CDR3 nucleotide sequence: TGTGCCAGCAGGGTACTAGCGGGACCCTACAATGAGCAGTTCTTC.

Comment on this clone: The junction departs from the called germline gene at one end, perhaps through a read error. The chain's CDR3 is CAGSLTGSAGGNTIYF. CDR3 sequence (DNA): TGTGCCGGCAGCTTAACTGGGTCGGCGGGTGGAAACACCATATATTTT. The J gene is TRBJ1-3, the V gene TRBV7-9; D gene uncertain. Germline values: CDR1 SEHNR, CDR2 FQNEAQ (reference sequence). CDR3 length: 16 amino acids.

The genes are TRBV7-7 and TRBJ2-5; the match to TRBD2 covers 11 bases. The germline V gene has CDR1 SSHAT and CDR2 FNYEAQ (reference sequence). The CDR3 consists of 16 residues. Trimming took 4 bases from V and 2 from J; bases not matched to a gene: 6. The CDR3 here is CASSSVSGGVQETQYF. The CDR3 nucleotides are TGTGCCAGCAGCTCAGTTAGCGGGGGGGTTCAAGAGACCCAGTACTTC. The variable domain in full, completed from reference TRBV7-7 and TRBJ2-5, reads GAGVSQSPRYKVTKRGQDVTLRCDPISSHATLYWYQQALGQGPEFLTYFNYEAQPDKSGLPSDRFSAERPEGSISTLTIQRTEQRDSAMYRCASSSVSGGVQETQYFGPGTRLLVL.

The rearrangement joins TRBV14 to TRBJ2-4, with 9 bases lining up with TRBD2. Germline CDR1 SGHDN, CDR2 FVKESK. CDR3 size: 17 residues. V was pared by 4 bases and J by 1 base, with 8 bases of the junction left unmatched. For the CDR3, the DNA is TGTGCCAGCAGCCTACGGGGACTAGCAGACGCCAAAAACATTCAGTACTTC. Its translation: CASSLRGLADAKNIQYF.

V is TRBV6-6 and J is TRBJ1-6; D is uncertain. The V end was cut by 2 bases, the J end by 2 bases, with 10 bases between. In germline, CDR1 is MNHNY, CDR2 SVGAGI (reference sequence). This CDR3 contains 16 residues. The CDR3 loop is CASSYDRETYNSPLHF. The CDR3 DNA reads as TGTGCCAGCAGTTACGACCGGGAAACCTATAATTCACCCCTCCACTTT.

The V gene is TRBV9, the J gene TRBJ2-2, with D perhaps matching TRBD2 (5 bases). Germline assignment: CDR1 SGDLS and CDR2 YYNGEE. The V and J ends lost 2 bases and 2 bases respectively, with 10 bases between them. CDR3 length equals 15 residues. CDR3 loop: CASSVWRSNTGELFF. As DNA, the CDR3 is TGTGCCAGCAGCGTTTGGAGGTCTAACACCGGGGAGCTGTTTTTT.

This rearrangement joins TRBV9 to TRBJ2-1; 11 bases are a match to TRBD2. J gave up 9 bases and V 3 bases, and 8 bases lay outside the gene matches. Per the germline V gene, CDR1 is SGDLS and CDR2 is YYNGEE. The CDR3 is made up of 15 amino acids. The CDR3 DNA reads TGTGCCAGCAGCGCAACCTCCGGGACTAGCGGTGAGCAGTTCTTC. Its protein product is CASSATSGTSGEQFF.

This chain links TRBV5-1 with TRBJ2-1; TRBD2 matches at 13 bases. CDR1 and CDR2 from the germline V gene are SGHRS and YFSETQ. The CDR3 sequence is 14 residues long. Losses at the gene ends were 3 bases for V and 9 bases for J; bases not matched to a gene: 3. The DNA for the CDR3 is TGCGCCAGCAGCTGGGGACTAGCGGGGATTGAGCAGTTCTTC. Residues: CASSWGLAGIEQFF.

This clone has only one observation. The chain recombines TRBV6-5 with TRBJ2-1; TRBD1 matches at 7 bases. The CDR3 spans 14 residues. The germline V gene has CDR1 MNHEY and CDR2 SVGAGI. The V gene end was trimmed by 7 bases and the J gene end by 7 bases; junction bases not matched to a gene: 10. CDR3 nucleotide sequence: TGTGCCAGCAAAGGGGGCGCGGATTTAAATGAGCAGTTCTTC. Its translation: CASKGGADLNEQFF.

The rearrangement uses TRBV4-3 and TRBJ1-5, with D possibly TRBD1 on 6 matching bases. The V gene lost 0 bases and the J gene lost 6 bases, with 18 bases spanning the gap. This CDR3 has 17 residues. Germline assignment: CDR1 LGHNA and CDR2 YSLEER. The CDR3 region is CASSQEVAGEGPQPQHF. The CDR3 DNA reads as TGCGCCAGCAGCCAAGAGGTCGCAGGGGAAGGGCCTCAGCCCCAGCATTTT.

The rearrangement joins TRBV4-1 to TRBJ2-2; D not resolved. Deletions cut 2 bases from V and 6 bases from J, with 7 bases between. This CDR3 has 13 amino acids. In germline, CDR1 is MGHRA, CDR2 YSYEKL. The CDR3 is CASSQPPSGELFF. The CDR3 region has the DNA TGCGCCAGCAGCCAACCCCCTTCCGGGGAGCTGTTTTTT.